The clone carrying this T cell receptor beta chain is deemed medium-sized. Its target is unknown. The entry originates in a study of vaccination and CD4 T cells after COVID-19. Sequenced with the Oncomine TCR Beta short-read assay was DNA taken from cultured CD4+ T cells. TCRdb analysed the PCR reads with MiXCR anew, one entry per CDR3 protein. The profile shows over 3,500 distinct CDR3 sequences, 14% to 15% of them singletons. Treatment of the sample: approximately 9-day PBMC culture with coronavirus spike peptide pools or control peptides (ViraFEST assay). CDR1 and CDR2 from the germline V gene are SGHDN and FVKESK. V dropped 1 base and J dropped 3; count of bases not matched to a gene: 15. The CDR3 length is 20 residues.

Sequenced material: CD4+ T cells from blood, cultured in vitro. The clonotype comes from a human donor who had recovered from COVID-19. The gene calls are TRBV14 and TRBJ2-5; TRBD2 matches 12 bases. Written as DNA, the CDR3 is TGTGCCAGCAGCCAAGGAGGTTTCTGGCCGGCTAGCGGGGGGGAAGAGACCCAGTACTTC. As protein: CASSQGGFWPASGGEETQYF.